This T cell receptor beta chain was retrieved from a study of graft-versus-host responses after intestinal transplantation. Background on the study: Multivisceral, liver-intestinal, or isolated intestinal transplants were given to recipients.

Measured with immunoSEQ multiplex PCR; TCRdb has only the in-frame clones, and not every one. This table has more than 65,000 clones, around 82% appearing once. Concerning this clone itself: Its antigen is as yet unknown.

V shed 2 bases, J shed 8 bases, and the junction held 4 bases outside the gene matches. The germline gives CDR1 ENHRY, CDR2 SYGVKD. The CDR3 totals 14 residues. Material: unstimulated CD4+ T cells sorted from spleen or lymph node cells, obtained before transplant. The receptor comes from a human donor who was the organ donor for an intestinal transplant. The chain uses TRBV10-3 and TRBJ1-4; 8 bases match TRBD1. The CDR3 DNA reads TGTGCCATCAGTGAGGGACAGGGCGACGAAAAACTGTTTTTT. Translating it yields CAISEGQGDEKLFF.